This TCR beta chain comes out of a study of control samples from healthy donors and cancer patients. TCRdb keeps only in-frame clones here, not all; method: immunoSEQ multiplex PCR. The sample consists of around 180,000 clones, 90% to 95% of them appearing once. V was clipped by 1 base and J by 8 bases; unmatched bases: 19. The CDR3 spans 19 residues. Germline V CDR1 and CDR2: SQVTM, ANQGSEA. The sequence derives from a woman aged 18 to 35 in good health. The sample was blood. The chain employs TRBV29-1 and TRBJ2-1; the match to TRBD2 covers 11 bases. This chain's CDR3 is CSVEAGLSSGRNFFDEQFF. The CDR3 DNA reads TGCAGCGTTGAAGCGGGACTGTCTAGCGGGAGGAACTTTTTTGATGAGCAGTTCTTC.